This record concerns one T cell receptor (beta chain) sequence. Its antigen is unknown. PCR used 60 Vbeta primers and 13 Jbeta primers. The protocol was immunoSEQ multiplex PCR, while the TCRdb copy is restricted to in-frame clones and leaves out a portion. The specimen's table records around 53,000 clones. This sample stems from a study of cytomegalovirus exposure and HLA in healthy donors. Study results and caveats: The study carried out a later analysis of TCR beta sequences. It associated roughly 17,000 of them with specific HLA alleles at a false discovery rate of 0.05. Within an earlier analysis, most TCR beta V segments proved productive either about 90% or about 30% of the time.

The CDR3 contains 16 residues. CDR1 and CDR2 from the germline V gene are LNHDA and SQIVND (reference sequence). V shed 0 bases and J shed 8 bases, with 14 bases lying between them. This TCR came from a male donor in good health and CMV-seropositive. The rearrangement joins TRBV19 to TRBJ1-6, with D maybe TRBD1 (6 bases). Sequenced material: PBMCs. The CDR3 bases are TGTGCCAGTAGTATAGAGCAGGGGCGCAAGGATTCACCCCTCCACTTT. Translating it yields CASSIEQGRKDSPLHF.